The rows below give T cell receptor beta chains drawn from one sample of a study of regulatory T cells in long-lasting Graves disease. TCRdb independently ran MiXCR on the multiplex PCR reads; one entry per CDR3 protein. The table has about 430,000 distinct CDR3 sequences, approximately 16% seen once; the top ten hold about 8%. This sample was shared with a second study, whose subject was T cells in Graves' hyperthyroidism and ophthalmopathy.

Sample: peripheral blood mononuclear cells (PBMCs), taken at new diagnosis, from a patient treated with antithyroid drugs. These receptors were obtained from a woman aged 40 to 50 with Graves disease. CDR3s include the opening cysteine and the closing phenylalanine or tryptophan. Each record gives: D gene, clone size, J gene, V gene, CDR3 protein, CDR3 DNA. A D gene is named only where the DNA matches it firmly. Where a row states a size, it is once, few, many or the class of an expanded clone; other rows omit it.

.	many	TRBJ2-1	TRBV6-2/TRBV6-3	CASSLMGSYNEQFF	TGTGCCAGCAGTTTGATGGGTTCCTACAATGAGCAGTTCTTC
.	few	TRBJ2-3	TRBV5-6	CASSLVSGGAPADTQYF	TGTGCCAGCAGCTTGGTATCCGGGGGCGCACCAGCAGATACGCAGTATTTT
.	few	TRBJ2-6	TRBV12-3/TRBV12-4	CASSPDGFVVSGANVLTF	TGTGCCAGCAGTCCCGACGGGTTTGTTGTCTCTGGGGCCAACGTCCTGACTTTC
TRBD2	many	TRBJ2-7	TRBV29-1	CSVEGPSGSYEQYF	TGCAGCGTTGAGGGGCCTAGCGGTTCCTACGAGCAGTACTTC
.	many	TRBJ1-4	TRBV12-3/TRBV12-4	CASSFFTTNEKLFF	TGTGCCAGCAGCTTCTTTACAACTAATGAAAAACTGTTTTTT
TRBD1	many	TRBJ2-2	TRBV19	CASSTDRGQGELFF	TGTGCCAGTAGTACCGACAGGGGACAGGGGGAGCTGTTTTTT
.	.	TRBJ2-3	TRBV4-1	CASSQGMVTSSTDTQYF	TGCGCCAGCAGCCAAGGAATGGTAACTAGCAGCACAGATACGCAGTATTTT
TRBD1	.	TRBJ1-1	TRBV10-3	CAISTNTGGSTEAFF	TGTGCCATCAGTACAAACACAGGGGGAAGCACTGAAGCTTTCTTT
.	many	TRBJ2-5	TRBV6-1	CASSDWAVGETQYF	TGTGCCAGCAGTGATTGGGCGGTGGGGGAGACCCAGTACTTC
TRBD1	.	TRBJ2-5	TRBV5-1	CASSQGQGSETQYF	TGCGCCAGCAGCCAGGGACAGGGGAGTGAGACCCAGTACTTC
.	.	TRBJ2-3	TRBV6-2/TRBV6-3	CASSYAETDTQYF	TGTGCCAGCAGTTACGCGGAAACAGATACGCAGTATTTT
.	many	TRBJ1-2	TRBV6-9	CASSYRTTNPYGYTF	TGTGCCAGCAGTTACCGGACAACGAATCCCTATGGCTACACCTTC
.	many	TRBJ2-7	TRBV11-1	CASSRVRGEQYF	TGTGCCAGCAGCAGAGTGAGGGGCGAGCAGTACTTC
.	many	TRBJ2-7	TRBV2	CASSEVYEQYF	TGTGCCAGCAGTGAAGTCTACGAGCAGTACTTC
TRBD2	many	TRBJ2-1	TRBV10-3	CAISSQGGAGGPNEQFF	TGTGCCATCAGCTCCCAAGGAGGGGCGGGAGGGCCGAATGAGCAGTTCTTC
TRBD1	many	TRBJ1-2	TRBV6-1	CASSPRGVGYGYTF	TGTGCCAGCAGTCCCAGGGGGGTTGGCTATGGCTACACCTTC
TRBD2	many	TRBJ2-3	TRBV28	CATTGGSTDTQYF	TGTGCCACCACGGGGGGTTCAACAGATACGCAGTATTTT
.	many	TRBJ1-2	TRBV6-1	CASSRRGSLWEDYGYTF	TGTGCCAGTTCACGGCGGGGCTCGCTATGGGAGGACTATGGCTACACCTTC
TRBD1	.	TRBJ2-7	TRBV7-2	CASSLAGTGRSEQYF	TGTGCCAGCAGCTTAGCCGGGACAGGGCGTAGCGAGCAGTACTTC
TRBD1	few	TRBJ2-3	TRBV5-5	CASSATPGQYTDTQYF	TGTGCCAGCAGCGCCACGCCGGGACAGTACACAGATACGCAGTATTTT
TRBD1	once	TRBJ2-5	TRBV18	CASSPFRGTIETQYF	TGTGCCAGCTCACCATTCAGGGGGACGATAGAGACCCAGTACTTC
.	.	TRBJ2-1	TRBV5-1	CASTQGAYNEQFF	TGCGCCAGCACACAGGGCGCCTACAATGAGCAGTTCTTC
TRBD1	.	TRBJ1-2	TRBV12-3/TRBV12-4	CASSPLQGQGPGYTF	TGTGCCAGCAGTCCTCTCCAGGGACAGGGGCCCGGCTACACCTTC
.	.	TRBJ2-2	TRBV15	CATSGRVTGELFF	TGTGCCACCAGCGGCAGGGTTACCGGGGAGCTGTTTTTT
.	many	TRBJ1-3	TRBV12-3/TRBV12-4	CASSFGISSGNTIYF	TGTGCCAGCAGTTTTGGGATCAGCTCTGGAAACACCATATATTTT
.	few	TRBJ1-5	TRBV18	CASSPPGEGNQPQHF	TGTGCCAGCTCACCTCCGGGGGAGGGCAATCAGCCCCAGCATTTT
.	many	TRBJ1-5	TRBV27	CASSLSISPWQPQHF	TGTGCCAGCAGTTTATCGATCAGCCCCTGGCAGCCCCAGCATTTT
.	.	TRBJ1-1	TRBV28	CASSRPGGMSTEAFF	TGTGCCAGCAGCCGACCGGGAGGAATGAGCACTGAAGCTTTCTTT
TRBD2	many	TRBJ2-1	TRBV28	CASSLGAGGAYNEQFF	TGTGCCAGCAGTTTAGGAGCGGGAGGTGCCTACAATGAGCAGTTCTTC
.	many	TRBJ2-2	TRBV2	CASSPRSSDTGELFF	TGTGCCAGCAGTCCACGGAGCTCCGACACCGGGGAGCTGTTTTTT
.	many	TRBJ1-1	TRBV6-5	CASSYSLSENTEAFF	TGTGCCAGCAGTTACTCGCTCAGTGAGAACACTGAAGCTTTCTTT
.	many	TRBJ2-5	TRBV20-1	CSIPRGLGLRETQYF	TGCAGTATCCCGCGGGGCCTCGGCCTTAGAGAGACCCAGTACTTC
.	many	TRBJ2-3	TRBV5-1	CASQKGLHTDTQYF	TGCGCCAGTCAAAAAGGACTCCACACAGATACGCAGTATTTT
.	many	TRBJ1-1	TRBV10-3	CATRQDYNEAFF	TGTGCCACCCGACAGGACTACAATGAAGCTTTCTTT
.	many	TRBJ2-1	TRBV11-2	CASSSKSTLGNEQFF	TGTGCCAGCAGCTCAAAGAGCACCCTCGGCAATGAGCAGTTCTTC
TRBD1	.	TRBJ1-2	TRBV4-1	CASSPTGQGYYGYTF	TGCGCCAGCAGCCCTACGGGACAGGGGTACTATGGCTACACCTTC
.	.	TRBJ2-6	TRBV7-2	CASSLGALGANVLTF	TGTGCCAGCAGCTTAGGGGCCCTTGGGGCCAACGTCCTGACTTTC
.	many	TRBJ2-7	TRBV10-2	CASSAYSPVEQYF	TGCGCCAGCAGTGCTTACAGTCCTGTAGAGCAGTACTTC
.	many	TRBJ1-6	TRBV12-3/TRBV12-4	CASTLGGAVNSPLHF	TGTGCCAGCACCCTGGGAGGGGCCGTTAATTCACCCCTCCACTTT
TRBD1	many	TRBJ1-2	TRBV24-1	CATSDPGQGDGYTF	TGTGCCACCAGTGACCCTGGACAGGGAGATGGCTACACCTTC
TRBD2	many	TRBJ2-3	TRBV15	CATSRSILGLAGGTDTQYF	TGTGCCACCAGCAGATCAATTTTGGGACTAGCGGGAGGCACAGATACGCAGTATTTT
TRBD2	many	TRBJ2-1	TRBV29-1	CSVEQGGGYNEQFF	TGCAGCGTTGAACAGGGCGGGGGCTACAATGAGCAGTTCTTC
.	.	TRBJ2-5	TRBV29-1	CSVDGHVDQETQYF	TGCAGCGTTGATGGACATGTCGACCAAGAGACCCAGTACTTC
.	many	TRBJ2-5	TRBV27	CASSAPQETQYF	TGTGCCAGCAGTGCCCCCCAGGAGACCCAGTACTTC
TRBD1	many	TRBJ2-2	TRBV20-1	CSARALQTGGANTGELFF	TGCAGTGCTAGAGCCTTACAGACAGGGGGCGCGAACACCGGGGAGCTGTTTTTT
TRBD1	few	TRBJ1-5	TRBV19	CASSITGGRDSNQPQHF	TGTGCCAGTAGTATTACAGGGGGTAGGGATAGTAATCAGCCCCAGCATTTT
.	.	TRBJ1-5	TRBV30	CAWSVRGGYSNQPQHF	TGTGCCTGGAGTGTACGTGGCGGCTATAGCAATCAGCCCCAGCATTTT
.	many	TRBJ1-1	TRBV6-1	CASSEDWTALVAFF	TGTGCCAGCAGTGAGGATTGGACGGCCCTAGTAGCTTTCTTT
.	many	TRBJ2-2	TRBV12-3/TRBV12-4	CASGPQDTGELFF	TGTGCCAGCGGGCCACAAGACACCGGGGAGCTGTTTTTT
TRBD1	many	TRBJ1-1	TRBV12-3/TRBV12-4	CASSFYRGTEAFF	TGTGCCAGCAGTTTCTACAGGGGGACTGAAGCTTTCTTT
.	many	TRBJ2-3	TRBV10-3	CAISERRALVRTDTQYF	TGTGCCATCAGTGAACGACGGGCCCTTGTCCGCACAGATACGCAGTATTTT
.	.	TRBJ1-2	TRBV27	CASSLSLRGGYGYTF	TGTGCCAGCAGTTTATCGCTCCGGGGGGGCTATGGCTACACCTTC
.	many	TRBJ1-2	TRBV2	CASRGTEYGYTF	TGTGCCAGCAGAGGGACCGAATATGGCTACACCTTC